The clone carrying this T cell receptor (beta chain) was seen more than once but under ten times. This record comes from a study of molecular identifiers for immune sequencing clone quantification. V shed 6 bases, J shed 1 base, and the junction held 8 bases outside the gene matches. The germline V gene has CDR1 SNHLY and CDR2 FYNNEI. The CDR3 runs 16 residues. TCRdb redid the calling of the PCR reads with MiXCR, one entry per CDR3 protein. Of approximately 590,000 distinct CDR3 sequences listed, about 25% were seen once; the top ten hold about 0.81%. Material: naive CD8+ T cells from blood, with Jurkat cell RNA spiked in. Subset reported: FACS-sorted CD8+CD4-CCR7+CD45RA+ naive T cells. V usage is TRBV2 and J usage is TRBJ2-7, with 11 bases matching TRBD2. This TCR was sampled from a human donor in good health. Some libraries in this study had Jurkat cell RNA spiked in. DNA of the CDR3: TGTGCCAGCAGCACCGACAGGACTAGCGGGTCCTACGAGCAGTACTTC. Residues: CASSTDRTSGSYEQYF.